Shown below are 10 T cell receptor beta chains from a single sample sequenced in a study of Graves' ophthalmopathy and Graves' hyperthyroidism. RNA transcripts yielded amplified TCR beta CDR3 regions. First-round RT-PCR used HTBI primers; second-round multiplex PCR followed. TCRdb analysed the multiplex PCR reads with MiXCR anew, one entry per CDR3 protein. The sample has a few hundred thousand distinct CDR3 sequences; approximately 20% are singletons. The sample comprised peripheral blood. The origin of the receptors is a woman aged 18-29 years with Graves' ophthalmopathy.

In the case of this clonotype: A much larger clone is a single base away; this may be a read error. The chain recombines TRBV2 with TRBJ2-7; D unresolved. The V and J ends lost 7 bases and 3 bases respectively, with 16 bases between them. CDR3 length: 14 amino acids. Germline V gene sequence: CDR1 SNHLY, CDR2 FYNNEI. The CDR3 nucleotides read TGTGCCAGCAAATCCCAGGTCAGTAGCTACGAGCAGTACTTC. Encoded protein: CASKSQVSSYEQYF.

This clonotype was found many times. The rearrangement joins TRBV4-2 to TRBJ2-7, with D possibly being TRBD1 (5 bases). The CDR3 spans 17 residues. Germline-derived CDR1 and CDR2 are LGHNA and YNFKEQ. V was trimmed by 0 bases and J by 2 bases, leaving 17 bases between them. CDR3 loop: CASSQEPTGSQAYEQYF. In nucleotides, the CDR3 is TGTGCCAGCAGCCAAGAGCCCACAGGTAGCCAGGCCTACGAGCAGTACTTC.

This clonotype was observed many times. This chain joins TRBV7-3 and TRBJ1-2, with D possibly TRBD1 on 5 matching bases. Trimming pared 0 bases from V and 1 base from J, leaving 9 bases between. Germline assignment: CDR1 SGHTA and CDR2 FQGTGA. The CDR3 has 15 amino acids. This chain's CDR3 is CASSLTGTDNYGYTF. For the CDR3, the DNA is TGTGCCAGCAGCTTAACGGGGACGGATAACTATGGCTACACCTTC. Combining the CDR3 with reference TRBV7-3 and TRBJ1-2 gives the whole variable domain GAGVSQTPSNKVTEKGKYVELRCDPISGHTALYWYRQSLGQGPEFLIYFQGTGAADDSGLPNDRFFAVRPEGSVSTLKIQRTERGDSAVYLCASSLTGTDNYGYTFGSGTRLTVV.

This clonotype occurred many times. The V gene is TRBV18, the J gene TRBJ1-1, with D perhaps TRBD1 (6 bases). This CDR3 spans 14 amino acids. CDR1 and CDR2 from the germline V gene are KGHSH and LQKENI. The ends were cut back, 3 bases at V and 6 bases at J, with 14 bases in the middle. CDR3 residues: CASSPGQMSAEAFF. CDR3 bases: TGTGCCAGCTCACCCGGACAGATGTCGGCTGAAGCTTTCTTT.

The chain employs TRBV19 and TRBJ1-6, with 8 bases that match TRBD1. The CDR3 is 19 amino acids. V gave up 5 bases and J gave up 9 bases; unmatched junction bases: 21. CDR1 LNHDA and CDR2 SQIVND come from the germline V gene (reference sequence). The CDR3 nucleotides read TGTGCCAGTAGTCCGCCTCCGACAGGGGTTTTAAGATTGGGTTCACCCCTCCACTTT. Translated: CASSPPPTGVLRLGSPLHF.

This clonotype was seen many times. The chain is built from TRBV6-7 and TRBJ1-1, with a weak D call TRBD1 (5 bases). TRBV6-7 is annotated as an ORF whose role is uncertain. This CDR3 has 15 amino acids. V was cut by 0 bases and J by 3 bases, with 11 bases left in between. The CDR3 region has the DNA TGTGCCAGCAGTTACTCGATTCCGGGGGACACTGAAGCTTTCTTT. It is translated as CASSYSIPGDTEAFF.

This rearrangement joins TRBV19 to TRBJ2-7, with D possibly matching TRBD2 (6 bases). Trimming took off 5 bases at V and 2 bases at J, with 7 bases between the two ends. Germline V lookup: CDR1 LNHDA, CDR2 SQIVND (reference sequence). This CDR3 has 12 residues. The CDR3 loop is CASSASAYEQYF. As DNA, the CDR3 is TGTGCCAGTAGTGCTAGCGCCTACGAGCAGTACTTC.

This clonotype appeared many times. The rearrangement joins TRBV2 to TRBJ1-1; D not certain. V was cut by 6 bases and J by 1 base, with 9 bases left in between. CDR3 size: 13 residues. Per the germline V gene, CDR1 is SNHLY and CDR2 is FYNNEI. CDR3 in DNA: TGTGCCAGCAGCGCGGACGGGAACACTGAAGCTTTCTTT. Protein sequence: CASSADGNTEAFF.

This clonotype came up many times. The V call is TRBV15, the J call TRBJ2-4; D perhaps matches TRBD2 (5 bases). This CDR3 has 11 amino acids. V gave up 8 bases and J gave up 6 bases, with 8 bases separating them. Germline V lookup: CDR1 LNHNV, CDR2 YYDKDF (reference sequence). In DNA form, the CDR3 reads TGTGCCACCCGGGGTGGAAACATTCAGTACTTC. Amino acid sequence: CATRGGNIQYF.

J is TRBJ2-7 and V is TRBV12-3 or TRBV12-4, with D perhaps TRBD1 (6 bases). The V and J ends lost 8 bases and 2 bases respectively, with 16 bases between them. This CDR3 contains 14 residues. CDR3: CASASRQAAYEQYF. Here the CDR3 DNA reads TGTGCCAGCGCGAGTCGACAGGCGGCCTACGAGCAGTACTTC.